Here is one T cell receptor (beta chain) with its context. Its antigen is unknown. Nothing much larger sits one base from this clone, and base qualities are not available. High-throughput TCR beta sequencing profiled peripheral blood CD8+ and CD4+ T cells from healthy donors, Susac syndrome patients and multiple sclerosis patients. The Susac syndrome patients fulfilled recently defined diagnostic criteria for definite or probable disease. Bulk CD8+ and CD4+ T cells were purified magnetically by negative isolation, whereas CD8+ TEMRA cells were enriched by FACS. Blood was collected in EDTA tubes and processed within 24 hours, with PBMCs isolated through density gradient centrifugation. PBMCs intended for TCR sequencing were cryopreserved in liquid nitrogen and were subsequently thawed in a 37 degrees C water bath. The sorted or isolated CD4+, CD8+ and CD8+ TEMRA cells reached a purity of at least 90%.

The data were obtained in a study of CD8 T cells in Susac syndrome (dated by TCRdb to the late 2010s). Describing the broader study: Of the Susac syndrome patients who were sequenced, roughly 6 had clinically active disease and roughly 8 were in clinical remission. At blood withdrawal, Susac syndrome patients were therapy-naive, treated with corticosteroids (with IVIg additionally given to some), or treated with IVIg alone. Repertoire sequencing was used to test whether CD8+ T cell activation and differentiation in Susac syndrome was antigen driven.

From the germline V gene, CDR1 is SNHLY and CDR2 is FYNNEI. Including cysteine and phenylalanine, the CDR3 has 13 amino acids. The only DNA kept is the CDR3, 39 bases in frame from the first base. V is cut by 6 bases and J by 4 bases, and the space between the germline ends is 12 bases. The study at large found these results: No clonal expansion was detected in the CD4+ T cell repertoire of Susac syndrome patients. The number of individuals in the TCR sequencing and HLA analysis was recognized as being relatively small.

RNA was extracted with the RNeasy kit and roughly 0.45 to 1 ug was reverse transcribed using random hexamers. TCR beta CDR3 regions were amplified with the immunoSEQ multiplex PCR assay covering 54 Vbeta and 13 Jbeta segments. PCR amplification bias was corrected using a synthetic template baseline for primer optimization and computational correction. The authors processed their data as follows. Only productive sequences were kept, with reads annotated to V, D and J genes according to IMGT and analyzed in immunoSEQ Analyzer. To calculate clonality, Shannon entropy was normalized by log2 of the number of productive unique sequences and then subtracted from one. For each patient and control, public and private clones were evaluated among the 100 most prevalent clones. Clones were defined as Susac-specific when absent from the healthy and MS cohorts, from approximately 1,100 published viral clones and from other ImmuneACCESS disease sequences. TCRdb took the public reads, trimmed them with fastp at Q25, ran MiXCR for clone calling and kept in-frame beta chains. Under each unique CDR3 protein, matching rows form one entry showing the most common genes and DNA. The authors' filters were not applied to this entry. The sample table holds some 150,000 distinct CDR3 sequences, of which under 97% were seen once. The ten largest clonotypes hold around 0.08% of the sample.

The clonotype comes from a human donor with Susac syndrome. The rearrangement combines TRBV2 with TRBJ1-2, with an unclear D gene assignment. Sequencing input: CD4+ T cells from PBMCs. Read as DNA, the sequence is TGTGCCAGCAGCGCCAGGAGGGCCTATGGCTACACCTTC. It translates to CASSARRAYGYTF.